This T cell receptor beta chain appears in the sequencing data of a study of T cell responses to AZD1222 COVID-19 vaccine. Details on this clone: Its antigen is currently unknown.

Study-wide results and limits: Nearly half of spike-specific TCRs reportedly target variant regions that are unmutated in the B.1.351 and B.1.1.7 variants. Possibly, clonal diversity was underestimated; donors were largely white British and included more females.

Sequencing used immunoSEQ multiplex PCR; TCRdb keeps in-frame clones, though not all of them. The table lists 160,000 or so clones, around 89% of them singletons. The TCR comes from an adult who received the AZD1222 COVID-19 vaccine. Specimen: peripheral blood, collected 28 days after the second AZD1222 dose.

The CDR3 nucleotides are TGTGCCAGTAGACAGGGAGGGGAAAAACTGTTTTTT. Its protein is CASRQGGEKLFF. The chain carries TRBV19 and TRBJ1-4; TRBD1 might be the D (6 bases). In germline, CDR1 is LNHDA, CDR2 SQIVND (reference sequence). Deletions cut 6 bases from V and 8 bases from J, with 10 bases between. The CDR3 spans 12 residues.